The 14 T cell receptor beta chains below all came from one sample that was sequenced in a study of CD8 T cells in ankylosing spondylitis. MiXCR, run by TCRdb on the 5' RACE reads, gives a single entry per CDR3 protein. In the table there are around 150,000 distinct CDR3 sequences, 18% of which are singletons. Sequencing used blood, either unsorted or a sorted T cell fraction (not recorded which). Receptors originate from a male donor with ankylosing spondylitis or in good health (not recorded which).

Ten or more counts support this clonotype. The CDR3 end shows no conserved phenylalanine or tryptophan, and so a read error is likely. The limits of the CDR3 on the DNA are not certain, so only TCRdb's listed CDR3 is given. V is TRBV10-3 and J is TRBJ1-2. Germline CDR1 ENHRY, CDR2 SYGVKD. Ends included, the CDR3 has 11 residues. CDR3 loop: CAIIKGSPTSC.

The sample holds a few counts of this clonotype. CDR3 sequence reads: CASSLLTGQLTDTQYF. CDR3 nucleotides: TGTGCCAGCAGTTTATTAACAGGTCAGCTCACAGATACGCAGTATTTT. The chain joins TRBV27 to TRBJ2-3; D possibly corresponds to TRBD1 (5 bases). Germline CDR1 is MNHEY and CDR2 is SMNVEV (reference sequence). Between the trimmed V and J ends, which lost 1 base and 2 bases, there was a span of 13 bases. The CDR3 is 16 amino acids.

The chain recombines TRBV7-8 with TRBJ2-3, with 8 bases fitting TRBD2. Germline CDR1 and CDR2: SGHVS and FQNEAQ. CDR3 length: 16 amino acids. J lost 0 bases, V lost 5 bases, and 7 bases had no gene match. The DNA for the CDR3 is TGTGCCAGCAGCCGCAGACTAGCGCCGAGCACAGATACGCAGTATTTT. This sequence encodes CASSRRLAPSTDTQYF.

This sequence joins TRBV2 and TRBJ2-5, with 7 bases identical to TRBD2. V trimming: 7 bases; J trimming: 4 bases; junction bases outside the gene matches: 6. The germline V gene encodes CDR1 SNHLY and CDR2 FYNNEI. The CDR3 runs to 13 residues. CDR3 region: CASNPSGLETQYF. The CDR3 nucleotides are TGTGCCAGCAACCCTAGCGGATTAGAGACCCAGTACTTC.

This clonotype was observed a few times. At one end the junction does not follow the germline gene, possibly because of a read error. The CDR3 loop reads CCARDLSGLGTYNEQFF. For the CDR3, the DNA is TGCTGTGCTAGAGATCTTTCGGGACTAGGAACTTACAATGAGCAGTTCTTC. The chain recombines TRBV20-1 with TRBJ2-1, with TRBD2 matching over 8 bases. Germline CDR1 and CDR2: DFQATT and SNEGSKA (reference sequence). This CDR3 comprises 17 residues.

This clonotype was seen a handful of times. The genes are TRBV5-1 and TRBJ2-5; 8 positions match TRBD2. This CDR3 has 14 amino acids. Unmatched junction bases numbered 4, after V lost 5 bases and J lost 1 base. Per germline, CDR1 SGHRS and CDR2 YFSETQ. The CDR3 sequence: CASSTGGGQETQYF. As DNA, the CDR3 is TGCGCCAGCAGTACGGGAGGGGGCCAAGAGACCCAGTACTTC.

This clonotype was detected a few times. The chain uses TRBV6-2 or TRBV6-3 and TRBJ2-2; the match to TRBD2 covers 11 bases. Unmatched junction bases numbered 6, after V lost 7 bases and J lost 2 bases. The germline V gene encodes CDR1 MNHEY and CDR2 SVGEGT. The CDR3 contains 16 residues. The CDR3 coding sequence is TGTGCCAGCACGGGCCTAGCGGGAGGAAACACCGGGGAGCTGTTTTTT. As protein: CASTGLAGGNTGELFF.

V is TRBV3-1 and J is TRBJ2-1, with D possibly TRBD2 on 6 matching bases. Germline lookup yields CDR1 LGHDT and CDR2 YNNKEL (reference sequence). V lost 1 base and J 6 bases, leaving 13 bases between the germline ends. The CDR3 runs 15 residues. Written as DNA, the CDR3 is TGTGCCAGCAGCCAAGGGCTAGCGCGAGGCAATGAGCAGTTCTTC. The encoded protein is CASSQGLARGNEQFF.

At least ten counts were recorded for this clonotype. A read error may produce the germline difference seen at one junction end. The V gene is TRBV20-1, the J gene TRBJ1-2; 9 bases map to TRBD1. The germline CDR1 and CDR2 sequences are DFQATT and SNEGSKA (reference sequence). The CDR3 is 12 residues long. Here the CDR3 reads CSARGTGYGYTF. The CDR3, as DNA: TGCAGTGCTAGGGGGACAGGGTATGGTTACACCTTC.

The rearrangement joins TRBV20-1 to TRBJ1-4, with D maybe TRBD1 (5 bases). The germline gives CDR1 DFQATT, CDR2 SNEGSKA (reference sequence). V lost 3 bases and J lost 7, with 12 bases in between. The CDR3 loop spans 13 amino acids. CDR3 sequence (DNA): TGCAGTGCTAGGAGGACAAGCGGTGAAAAACTGTTTTTT. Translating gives CSARRTSGEKLFF.

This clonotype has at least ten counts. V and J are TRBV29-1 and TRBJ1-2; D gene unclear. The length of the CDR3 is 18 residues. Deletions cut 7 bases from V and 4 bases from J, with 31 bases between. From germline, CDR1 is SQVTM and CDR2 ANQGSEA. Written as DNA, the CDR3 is TGCAGCGCCCCCAGTCCACCGAGGGTCGGTGGGATTCGCTATGGCTACACCTTC. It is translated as CSAPSPPRVGGIRYGYTF.

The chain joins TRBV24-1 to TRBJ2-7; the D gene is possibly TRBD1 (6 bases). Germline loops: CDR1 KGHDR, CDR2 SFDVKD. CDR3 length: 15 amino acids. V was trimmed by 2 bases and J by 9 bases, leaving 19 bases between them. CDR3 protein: CATSDSPPGQVGQYF. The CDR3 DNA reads TGTGCCACCAGTGATTCGCCACCGGGACAAGTCGGGCAGTACTTC.

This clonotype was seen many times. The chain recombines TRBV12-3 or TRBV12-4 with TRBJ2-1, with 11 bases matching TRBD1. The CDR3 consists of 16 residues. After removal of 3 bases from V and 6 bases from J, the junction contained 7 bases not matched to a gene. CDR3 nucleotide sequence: TGTGCCAGCAGTTTTTTTGGGGGACAGGGGGGCAATGAGCAGTTCTTC. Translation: CASSFFGGQGGNEQFF.

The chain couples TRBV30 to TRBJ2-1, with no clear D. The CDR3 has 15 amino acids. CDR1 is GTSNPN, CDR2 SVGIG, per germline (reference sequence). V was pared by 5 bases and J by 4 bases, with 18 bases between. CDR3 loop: CAWWKANTQYNEQFF. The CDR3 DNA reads TGTGCCTGGTGGAAGGCCAATACTCAATACAATGAGCAGTTCTTC.